One sample yielded the 9 T cell receptor beta chains listed below, sequenced in a study of T-cell memory formation after mild COVID-19. TCRdb recomputed calls from the 5' RACE reads with MiXCR, one row per CDR3 protein. The table includes 100,000 to 120,000 distinct CDR3 sequences, roughly a sixth detected once. Sample: PBMCs or a T cell subset sorted from them (not recorded which). The receptors come from a man aged 18 to 29 who had mild COVID-19 (a few samples of this study predate the infection). Cell type and time point are not known.

The V and J genes are TRBV10-2 and TRBJ1-1; D not certain. The CDR3 runs 14 residues. Trimming left V 2 bases short and J 4 bases short, with 11 bases between. Germline V lookup: CDR1 WSHSY, CDR2 SAAADI. This chain's CDR3 is CASSEAGKGTEAFF. In DNA, the CDR3 is TGCGCCAGCAGTGAGGCCGGCAAGGGCACTGAAGCTTTCTTT.

This clonotype was found a few times. The rearrangement joins TRBV20-1 to TRBJ2-1; the D call may be TRBD1 or TRBD2 (6 bases each). The CDR3 has 13 amino acids. CDR1 and CDR2 from the germline V gene are DFQATT and SNEGSKA (reference sequence). The germline V and J ends were trimmed by 5 bases and 2 bases, with 10 bases remaining between them. DNA for the CDR3: TGCAGTGCTGGGGGGCCCCCCTACAATGAGCAGTTCTTC. This gives the protein CSAGGPPYNEQFF.

This clonotype was seen many times. The chain joins TRBV7-2 to TRBJ2-7, with 9 positions matching TRBD1. V gave up 5 bases and J gave up 7 bases; unmatched junction bases: 6. The CDR3 runs to 13 residues. CDR1 is SGHTA and CDR2 is FQGNSA in the germline V gene. CDR3 sequence (DNA): TGTGCCAGCAGCCCGGGACAGGGCAGGGAGCAGTACGTC. It specifies CASSPGQGREQYV.

This clonotype was detected many times. This chain joins TRBV7-2 and TRBJ2-3; TRBD2 matches 10 bases. The CDR3 has 17 amino acids. CDR1 and CDR2 (germline): SGHTA, FQGNSA. The trim removed 1 base at V and 5 bases at J, leaving 9 bases unmatched. CDR3 sequence (DNA): TGTGCCAGCAGCTTAGGCATAAGCGGGGGGGCCGTAGATACGCAGTATTTT. It codes for CASSLGISGGAVDTQYF. The whole variable domain, remainder taken from reference TRBV7-2 and TRBJ2-3, is GAGVSQSPSNKVTEKGKDVELRCDPISGHTALYWYRQSLGQGLEFLIYFQGNSAPDKSGLPSDRFSAERTGGSVSTLTIQRTQQEDSAVYLCASSLGISGGAVDTQYFGPGTRLTVL.

This clonotype was counted a few times. The gene calls are TRBV5-1 and TRBJ2-5, with 7 nucleotides matching TRBD1. CDR3 length: 13 residues. The trim removed 2 bases at V and 3 bases at J, leaving 1 base unmatched. Germline CDR1 and CDR2: SGHRS and YFSETQ. The CDR3 coding sequence is TGCGCCAGCAGCTTAACAGGGGAAGAGACCCAGTACTTC. Translated: CASSLTGEETQYF.

The sample holds a few counts of this clonotype. The chain recombines TRBV5-4 with TRBJ2-3; unclear D gene. CDR3 length: 14 residues. Trimming pared 0 bases from V and 1 base from J, leaving 6 bases between. The germline CDR1 and CDR2 sequences are SGHNT and YYREEE (reference sequence). The CDR3 DNA reads TGTGCCAGCAGCTTGGGGAGTCGCACAGATACGCAGTATTTT. It codes for CASSLGSRTDTQYF.

This clonotype was picked up a small number of times. V gene TRBV24-1 combines with J gene TRBJ2-5; unclear D gene. The CDR3 totals 12 residues. Germline CDR1 and CDR2: KGHDR and SFDVKD. The germline V and J ends were trimmed by 3 bases and 5 bases, with 6 bases remaining between them. The CDR3 region is CATSDPVETQYF. As DNA, the CDR3 is TGTGCCACCAGTGATCCGGTCGAGACCCAGTACTTC.

The gene calls are TRBV6-2 or TRBV6-3 and TRBJ1-5; D uncertain. Germline V gene data show CDR1 as MNHEY and CDR2 as SVGEGT. The CDR3 is 17 amino acids. V was trimmed by 4 bases and J by 5 bases, leaving 21 bases between them. CDR3 loop: CASSSIEQHRTDQPQHF. CDR3 nucleotide sequence: TGTGCCAGCAGTTCGATCGAGCAGCATCGAACCGATCAGCCCCAGCATTTT.

In its sample, this clonotype was seen many times. The rearrangement uses TRBV20-1 and TRBJ2-7; D is possibly TRBD2 (7 bases). With 4 bases removed from V and 3 bases from J, the gap between germline ends came to 16 bases. The V gene's germline CDR1 is DFQATT and CDR2 SNEGSKA (reference sequence). This CDR3 spans 14 amino acids. The CDR3 DNA reads as TGCAGTGCTATACCAGGCGGGGGCAGCTACGAGCAGTACGTC. This sequence encodes CSAIPGGGSYEQYV.